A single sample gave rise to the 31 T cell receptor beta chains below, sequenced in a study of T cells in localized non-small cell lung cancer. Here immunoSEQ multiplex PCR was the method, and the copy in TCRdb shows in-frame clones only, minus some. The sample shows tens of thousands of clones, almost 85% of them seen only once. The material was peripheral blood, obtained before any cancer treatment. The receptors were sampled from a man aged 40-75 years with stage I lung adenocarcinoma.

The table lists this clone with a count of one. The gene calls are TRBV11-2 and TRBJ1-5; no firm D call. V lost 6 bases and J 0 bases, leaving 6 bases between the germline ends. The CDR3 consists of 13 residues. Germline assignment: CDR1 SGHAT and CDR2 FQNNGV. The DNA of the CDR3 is TGTGCCAGCAGTACAACTAGCAATCAGCCCCAGCATTTT. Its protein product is CASSTTSNQPQHF. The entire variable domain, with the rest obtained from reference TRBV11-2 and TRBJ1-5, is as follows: EAGVAQSPRYKIIEKRQSVAFWCNPISGHATLYWYQQILGQGPKLLIQFQNNGVVDDSQLPKDRFSAERLKGVDSTLKIQPAKLEDSAVYLCASSTTSNQPQHFGDGTRLSIL.

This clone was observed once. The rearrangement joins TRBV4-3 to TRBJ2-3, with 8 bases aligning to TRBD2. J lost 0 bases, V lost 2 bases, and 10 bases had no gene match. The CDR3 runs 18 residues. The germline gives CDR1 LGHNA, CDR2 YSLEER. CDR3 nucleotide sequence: TGCGCCAGCAGCCAACAACTTACGGGGGGGCTTAGCACAGATACGCAGTATTTT. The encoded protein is CASSQQLTGGLSTDTQYF.

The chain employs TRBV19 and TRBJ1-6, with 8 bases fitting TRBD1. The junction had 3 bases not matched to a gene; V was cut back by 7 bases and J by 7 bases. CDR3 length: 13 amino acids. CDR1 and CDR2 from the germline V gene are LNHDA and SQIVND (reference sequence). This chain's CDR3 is CASNGQGNSPLHF. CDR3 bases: TGTGCCAGTAATGGACAGGGCAATTCACCCCTCCACTTT.

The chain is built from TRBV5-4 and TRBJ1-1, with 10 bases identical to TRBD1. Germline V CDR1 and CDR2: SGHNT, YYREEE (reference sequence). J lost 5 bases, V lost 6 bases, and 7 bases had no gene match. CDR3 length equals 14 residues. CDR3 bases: TGTGCCAGCATCGCGGGACAGGGGAAGACTGAAGCTTTCTTT. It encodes CASIAGQGKTEAFF.

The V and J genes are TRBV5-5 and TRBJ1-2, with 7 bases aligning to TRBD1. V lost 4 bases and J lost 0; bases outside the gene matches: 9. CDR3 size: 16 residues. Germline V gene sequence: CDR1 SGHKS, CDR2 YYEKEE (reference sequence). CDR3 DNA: TGTGCCAGCAGCCTGGGGCGGACAGGACCTAACTATGGCTACACCTTC. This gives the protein CASSLGRTGPNYGYTF. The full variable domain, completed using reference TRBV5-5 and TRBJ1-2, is DAGVTQSPTHLIKTRGQQVTLRCSPISGHKSVSWYQQVLGQGPQFIFQYYEKEERGRGNFPDRFSARQFPNYSSELNVNALLLGDSALYLCASSLGRTGPNYGYTFGSGTRLTVV.

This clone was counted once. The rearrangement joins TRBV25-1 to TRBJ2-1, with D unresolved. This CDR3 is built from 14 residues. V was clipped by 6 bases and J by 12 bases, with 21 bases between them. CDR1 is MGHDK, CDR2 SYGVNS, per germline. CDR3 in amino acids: CASRGKSTSVGQFF. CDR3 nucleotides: TGTGCCAGCAGGGGAAAATCTACGTCAGTAGGGCAGTTCTTC. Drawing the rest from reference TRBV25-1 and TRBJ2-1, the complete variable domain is EADIYQTPRYLVIGTGKKITLECSQTMGHDKMYWYQQDPGMELHLIHYSYGVNSTEKGDLSSESTVSRIRTEHFPLTLESARPSHTSQYLCASRGKSTSVGQFFGPGTRLTVL.

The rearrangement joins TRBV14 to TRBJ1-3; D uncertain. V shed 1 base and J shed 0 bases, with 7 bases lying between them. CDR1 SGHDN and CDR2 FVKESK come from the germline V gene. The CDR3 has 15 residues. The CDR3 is CASSQVRSSGNTIYF. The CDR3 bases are TGTGCCAGCAGCCAAGTCCGGAGCTCTGGAAACACCATATATTTT. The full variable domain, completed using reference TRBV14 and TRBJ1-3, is EAGVTQFPSHSVIEKGQTVTLRCDPISGHDNLYWYRRVMGKEIKFLLHFVKESKQDESGMPNNRFLAERTGGTYSTLKVQPAELEDSGVYFCASSQVRSSGNTIYFGEGSWLTVV.

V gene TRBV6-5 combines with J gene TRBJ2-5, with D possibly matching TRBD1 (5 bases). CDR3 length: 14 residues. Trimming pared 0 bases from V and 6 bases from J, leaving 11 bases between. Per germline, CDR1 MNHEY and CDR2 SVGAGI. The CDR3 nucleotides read TGTGCCAGCAGTTACTCGGCAGGGATAAAGACCCAGTACTTC. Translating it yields CASSYSAGIKTQYF.

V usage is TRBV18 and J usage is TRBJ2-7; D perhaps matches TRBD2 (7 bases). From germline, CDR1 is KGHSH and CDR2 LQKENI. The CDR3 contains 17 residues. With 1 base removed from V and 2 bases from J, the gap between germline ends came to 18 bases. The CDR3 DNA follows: TGTGCCAGCTCACCACTCGGCGGGAGTGGGGGCACCTACGAGCAGTACTTC. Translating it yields CASSPLGGSGGTYEQYF.

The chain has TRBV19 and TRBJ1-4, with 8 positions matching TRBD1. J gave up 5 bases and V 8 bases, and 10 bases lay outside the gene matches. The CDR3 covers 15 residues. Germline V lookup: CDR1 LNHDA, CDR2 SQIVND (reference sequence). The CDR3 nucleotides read TGTGCCAGTCGGCTTGCGGGACAGGCCAATGAAAAACTGTTTTTT. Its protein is CASRLAGQANEKLFF.

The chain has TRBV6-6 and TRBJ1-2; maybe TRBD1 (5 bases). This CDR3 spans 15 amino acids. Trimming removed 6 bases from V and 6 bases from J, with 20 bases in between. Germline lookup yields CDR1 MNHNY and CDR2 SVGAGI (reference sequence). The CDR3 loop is CASRTPRVSVDGYTF. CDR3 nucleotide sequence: TGTGCCAGCAGGACCCCCAGGGTCTCTGTAGATGGCTACACCTTC.

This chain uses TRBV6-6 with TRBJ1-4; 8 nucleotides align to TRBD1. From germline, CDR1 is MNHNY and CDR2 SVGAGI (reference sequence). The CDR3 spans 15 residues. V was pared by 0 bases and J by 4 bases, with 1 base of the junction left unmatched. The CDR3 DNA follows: TGTGCCAGCAGTTACTCGGGACAGGTTAATGAAAAACTGTTTTTT. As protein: CASSYSGQVNEKLFF.

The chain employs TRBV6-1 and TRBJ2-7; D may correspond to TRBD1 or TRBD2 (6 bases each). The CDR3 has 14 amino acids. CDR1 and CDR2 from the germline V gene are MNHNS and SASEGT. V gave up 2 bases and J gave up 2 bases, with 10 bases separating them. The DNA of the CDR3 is TGTGCCAGCAGTGAATGGGGGGCTACCTACGAGCAGTACTTC. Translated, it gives CASSEWGATYEQYF.

The CDR3 nucleotides read TGTGCCAGCAGAGGAGGGTTAGGGAACACTGAAGCTTTCTTT. Protein: CASRGGLGNTEAFF. The V call is TRBV6-6, the J call TRBJ1-1; D call uncertain. This CDR3 comprises 14 residues. Germline lookup yields CDR1 MNHNY and CDR2 SVGAGI (reference sequence). V was clipped by 6 bases and J by 1 base, with 12 bases between them.

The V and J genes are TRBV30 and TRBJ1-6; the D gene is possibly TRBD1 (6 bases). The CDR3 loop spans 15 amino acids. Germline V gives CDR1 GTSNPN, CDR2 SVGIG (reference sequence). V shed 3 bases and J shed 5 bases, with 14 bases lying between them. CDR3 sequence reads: CAWSHHRQDNSPLHF. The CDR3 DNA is TGTGCCTGGAGCCACCATCGACAGGATAATTCACCCCTCCACTTT.

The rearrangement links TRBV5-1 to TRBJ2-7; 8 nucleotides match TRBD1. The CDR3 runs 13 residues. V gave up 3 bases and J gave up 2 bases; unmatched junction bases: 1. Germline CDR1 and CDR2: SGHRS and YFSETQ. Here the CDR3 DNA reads TGCGCCAGCAGCTGGACAGGGACCTACGAGCAGTACTTC. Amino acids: CASSWTGTYEQYF.

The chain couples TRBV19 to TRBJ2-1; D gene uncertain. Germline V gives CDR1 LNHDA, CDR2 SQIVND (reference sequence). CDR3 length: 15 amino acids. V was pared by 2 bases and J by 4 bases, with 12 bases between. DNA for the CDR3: TGTGCCAGTAGTATAAGTGGGGTTCAATACAATGAGCAGTTCTTC. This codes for CASSISGVQYNEQFF.

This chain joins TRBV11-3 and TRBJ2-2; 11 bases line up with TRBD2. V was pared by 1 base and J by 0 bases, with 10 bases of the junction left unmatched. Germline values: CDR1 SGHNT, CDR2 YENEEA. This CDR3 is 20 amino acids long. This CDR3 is CASSLGVGLADFTNTGELFF. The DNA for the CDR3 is TGTGCCAGCAGCTTAGGGGTGGGACTAGCGGATTTTACGAACACCGGGGAGCTGTTTTTT.

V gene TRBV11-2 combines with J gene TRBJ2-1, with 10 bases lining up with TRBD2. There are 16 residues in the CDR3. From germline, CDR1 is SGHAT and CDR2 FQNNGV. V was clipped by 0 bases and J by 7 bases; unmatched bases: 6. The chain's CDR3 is CASSLEASGRGNEQFF. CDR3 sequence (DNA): TGTGCCAGCAGCTTAGAGGCTAGCGGGAGAGGGAATGAGCAGTTCTTC.

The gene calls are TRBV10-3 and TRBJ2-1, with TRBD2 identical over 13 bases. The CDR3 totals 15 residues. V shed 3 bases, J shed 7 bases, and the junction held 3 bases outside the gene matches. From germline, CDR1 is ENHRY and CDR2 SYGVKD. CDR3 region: CAISEGGLAGNEQFF. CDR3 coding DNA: TGTGCCATCAGTGAAGGGGGACTAGCGGGGAATGAGCAGTTCTTC.

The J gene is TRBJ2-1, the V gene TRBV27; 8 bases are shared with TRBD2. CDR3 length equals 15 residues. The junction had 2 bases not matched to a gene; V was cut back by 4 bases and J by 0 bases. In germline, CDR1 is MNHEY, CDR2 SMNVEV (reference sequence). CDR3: CASSWSGSSYNEQFF. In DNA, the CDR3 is TGTGCCAGCAGTTGGAGCGGGAGCTCCTACAATGAGCAGTTCTTC.

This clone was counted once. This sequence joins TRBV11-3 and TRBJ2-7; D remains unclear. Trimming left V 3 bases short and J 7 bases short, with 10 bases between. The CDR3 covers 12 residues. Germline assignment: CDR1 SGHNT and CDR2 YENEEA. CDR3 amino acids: CASSFPLREQYF. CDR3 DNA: TGTGCCAGCAGCTTTCCTCTTCGGGAGCAGTACTTC.

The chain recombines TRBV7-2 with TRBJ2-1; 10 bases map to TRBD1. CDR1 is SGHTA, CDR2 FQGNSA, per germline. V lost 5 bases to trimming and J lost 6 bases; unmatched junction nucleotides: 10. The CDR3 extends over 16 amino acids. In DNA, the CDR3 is TGTGCCAGCAGCCTTCACCGACAGGGGGCAGGCAATGAGCAGTTCTTC. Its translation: CASSLHRQGAGNEQFF.

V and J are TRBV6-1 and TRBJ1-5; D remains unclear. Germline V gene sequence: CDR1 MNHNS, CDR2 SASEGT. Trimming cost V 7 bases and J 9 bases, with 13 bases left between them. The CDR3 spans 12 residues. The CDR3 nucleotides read TGTGCCAGCACCCTCCTCCAAGGGCCCCAGCATTTT. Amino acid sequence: CASTLLQGPQHF.

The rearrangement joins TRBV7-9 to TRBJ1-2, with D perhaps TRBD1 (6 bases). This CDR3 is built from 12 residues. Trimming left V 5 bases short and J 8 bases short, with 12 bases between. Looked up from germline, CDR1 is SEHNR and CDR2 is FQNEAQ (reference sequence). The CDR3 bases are TGTGCCAGCAGCGTCAGGGGAGGAGGCTACACCTTC. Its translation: CASSVRGGGYTF.

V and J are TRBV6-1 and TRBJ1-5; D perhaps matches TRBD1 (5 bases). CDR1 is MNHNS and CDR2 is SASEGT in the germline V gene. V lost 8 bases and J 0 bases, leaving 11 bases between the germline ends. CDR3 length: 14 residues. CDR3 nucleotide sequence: TGTGCCAGCCGGGGGGACTATAGCAATCAGCCCCAGCATTTT. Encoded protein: CASRGDYSNQPQHF.

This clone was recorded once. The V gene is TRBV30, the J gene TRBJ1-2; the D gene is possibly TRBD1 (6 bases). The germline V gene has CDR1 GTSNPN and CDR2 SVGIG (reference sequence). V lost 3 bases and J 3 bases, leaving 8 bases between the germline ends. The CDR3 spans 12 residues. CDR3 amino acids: CAWSSGDYGYTF. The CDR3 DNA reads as TGTGCCTGGAGCTCAGGGGACTATGGCTACACCTTC.

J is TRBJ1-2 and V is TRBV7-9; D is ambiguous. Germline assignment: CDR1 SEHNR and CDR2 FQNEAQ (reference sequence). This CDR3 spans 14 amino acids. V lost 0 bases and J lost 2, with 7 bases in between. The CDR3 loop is CASSLAALNYGYTF. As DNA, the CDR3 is TGTGCCAGCAGCTTAGCAGCCCTAAACTATGGCTACACCTTC.

Here the CDR3 reads CASARDRATNEKLFF. In DNA form, the CDR3 reads TGTGCCAGCGCCCGGGATCGAGCAACTAATGAAAAACTGTTTTTT. The rearrangement uses TRBV7-2 and TRBJ1-4; no firm D call. V was trimmed by 8 bases and J by 0 bases, leaving 13 bases between them. Germline V gene lookup returns CDR1 SGHTA and CDR2 FQGNSA. The length of the CDR3 is 15 residues.

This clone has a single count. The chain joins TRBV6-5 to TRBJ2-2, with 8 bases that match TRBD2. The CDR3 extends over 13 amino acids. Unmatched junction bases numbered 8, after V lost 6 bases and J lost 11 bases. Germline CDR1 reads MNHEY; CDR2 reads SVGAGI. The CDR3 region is CASRSTSGAELFF. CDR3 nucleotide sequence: TGTGCCAGCAGGTCCACTAGCGGAGCAGAGCTGTTTTTT.

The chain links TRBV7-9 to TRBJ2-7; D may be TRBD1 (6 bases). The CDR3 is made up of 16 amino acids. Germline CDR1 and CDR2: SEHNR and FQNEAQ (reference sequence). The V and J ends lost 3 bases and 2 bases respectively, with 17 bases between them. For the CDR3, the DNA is TGTGCCAGCAGCTTTTTCGCCGGACAGTCCGCCTACGAGCAGTACTTC. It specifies CASSFFAGQSAYEQYF.